The 13 T cell receptor beta chains in this list originate from one sample, sequenced in a study of T cell responses to AZD1222 COVID-19 vaccine. Libraries were prepared by immunoSEQ multiplex PCR; TCRdb keeps only in-frame clonotypes and omits some of them. The sample yields about 55,000 clones, nearly 90% seen once. The sequenced sample was peripheral blood, obtained on day 0 of AZD1222 vaccination. Receptor source: an adult in good health.

The genes are TRBV6-1 and TRBJ1-2, with D possibly matching TRBD1 (5 bases). CDR3 length: 15 residues. V gave up 0 bases and J gave up 9 bases, with 17 bases separating them. Germline V gene data show CDR1 as MNHNS and CDR2 as SASEGT. The CDR3 reads CASSEARGPSTRYTF. CDR3 nucleotide sequence: TGTGCCAGCAGTGAAGCACGGGGCCCGTCTACTCGCTACACCTTC.

The chain couples TRBV2 to TRBJ2-2, with no clear D. Deletions cut 7 bases from V and 3 bases from J, with 6 bases between. Germline values: CDR1 SNHLY, CDR2 FYNNEI. The CDR3 has 12 residues. The chain's CDR3 is CASKRDTGELFF. The CDR3 DNA sequence: TGTGCCAGCAAGCGAGACACCGGGGAGCTGTTTTTT. Drawing the rest from reference TRBV2 and TRBJ2-2, the complete variable domain is EPEVTQTPSHQVTQMGQEVILRCVPISNHLYFYWYRQILGQKVEFLVSFYNNEISEKSEIFDDQFSVERPDGSNFTLKIRSTKLEDSAMYFCASKRDTGELFFGEGSRLTVL.

The table lists this clone with a count of one. The rearrangement uses TRBV7-8 and TRBJ1-6; D unresolved. Trimming took off 0 bases at V and 5 bases at J, with 5 bases between the two ends. Germline V CDR1 and CDR2: SGHVS, FQNEAQ. The CDR3 is 14 residues long. The CDR3 region has the DNA TGTGCCAGCAGCTTAGCCCAGAATAATTCACCCCTCCACTTT. This translates into CASSLAQNNSPLHF.

DNA for the CDR3: TGTGCCAGCAGTGGTGGTCGAGGGGGCGACTATGGCTACACCTTC. Translation: CASSGGRGGDYGYTF. The chain is built from TRBV28 and TRBJ1-2; 7 bases align to TRBD1. Germline trimming cut 5 bases from V and 3 bases from J; bases unmatched to any gene: 9. The CDR3 is 15 amino acids. CDR1 and CDR2 from the germline V gene are MDHEN and SYDVKM.

The gene calls are TRBV15 and TRBJ1-3, with a possible D match to TRBD1 (6 bases). CDR1 is LNHNV, CDR2 YYDKDF, per germline (reference sequence). V was pared by 2 bases and J by 2 bases, with 10 bases between. The CDR3 is 15 amino acids. The DNA of the CDR3 is TGTGCCACCAGCAGATCCCGGGACACTGGAAACACCATATATTTT. Its protein product is CATSRSRDTGNTIYF.

CDR3 nucleotide sequence: TGTGCCAGCAGTAACTCCAGGACAGGGGGCGTCTATGGCTACACCTTC. Amino acids: CASSNSRTGGVYGYTF. The chain recombines TRBV25-1 with TRBJ1-2; 11 positions agree with TRBD1. This CDR3 contains 16 residues. The ends lost 5 bases at V and 4 bases at J; junction bases unmatched: 9. Germline-derived CDR1 and CDR2 are MGHDK and SYGVNS.

The chain combines TRBV5-1 with TRBJ1-1; D is possibly TRBD1 (6 bases). Germline V gene sequence: CDR1 SGHRS, CDR2 YFSETQ. Trimming took off 6 bases at V and 1 base at J, with 13 bases between the two ends. The CDR3 spans 14 residues. CDR3 protein: CASNPVQGNTEAFF. The DNA of the CDR3 is TGCGCCAGCAACCCGGTACAGGGGAACACTGAAGCTTTCTTT.

The chain carries TRBV5-1 and TRBJ2-7, with D possibly matching TRBD1 (5 bases). This CDR3 has 14 amino acids. Trimming removed 4 bases at V and 3 bases at J, with 14 bases between. Germline V gene lookup returns CDR1 SGHRS and CDR2 YFSETQ. DNA for the CDR3: TGCGCCAGCAGCCACGAAGGGGCCCTCTACGAGCAGTACTTC. Amino acids: CASSHEGALYEQYF. Filled out from reference TRBV5-1 and TRBJ2-7, the complete variable domain reads KAGVTQTPRYLIKTRGQQVTLSCSPISGHRSVSWYQQTPGQGLQFLFEYFSETQRNKGNFPGRFSGRQFSNSRSEMNVSTLELGDSALYLCASSHEGALYEQYFGPGTRLTVT.

The chain joins TRBV27 to TRBJ1-2; 9 nucleotides agree with TRBD1. Germline V gives CDR1 MNHEY, CDR2 SMNVEV (reference sequence). This CDR3 spans 14 amino acids. Trimming cost V 4 bases and J 4 bases; bases outside gene matches: 4. CDR3 sequence (DNA): TGTGCCAGCAGTTACAGGGGGCAGACCTATGGCTACACCTTC. Its translation is CASSYRGQTYGYTF.

The chain employs TRBV18 and TRBJ2-7; TRBD2 agrees at 8 bases. Germline CDR1 KGHSH, CDR2 LQKENI. The CDR3 is 15 residues long. V lost 5 bases and J lost 4; bases outside the gene matches: 10. The CDR3 loop reads CASSKGAGGEYEQYF. The DNA of the CDR3 is TGTGCCAGCTCAAAGGGTGCGGGGGGAGAGTACGAGCAGTACTTC. The entire variable domain, with the rest obtained from reference TRBV18 and TRBJ2-7, is as follows: NAGVMQNPRHLVRRRGQEARLRCSPMKGHSHVYWYRQLPEEGLKFMVYLQKENIIDESGMPKERFSAEFPKEGPSILRIQQVVRGDSAAYFCASSKGAGGEYEQYFGPGTRLTVT.

This CDR3 reads CASSPVGGAEKLFF. The CDR3 region has the DNA TGTGCCAGCAGCCCGGTGGGGGGCGCTGAAAAACTGTTTTTT. The chain couples TRBV28 to TRBJ1-4, with a weak D call TRBD1 (6 bases). Germline CDR1 MDHEN, CDR2 SYDVKM. The germline V and J ends were trimmed by 6 bases and 7 bases, with 15 bases remaining between them. This CDR3 region has 14 residues.

This rearrangement joins TRBV4-3 to TRBJ2-3, with TRBD2 matching 16 bases. The V gene's germline CDR1 is LGHNA and CDR2 YSLEER. J lost 1 base, V lost 5 bases, and 9 bases had no gene match. The CDR3 has 19 residues. The CDR3 loop is CASSYRGLAGGQGTDTQYF. The CDR3 DNA is TGCGCCAGCAGCTACCGGGGACTAGCGGGGGGGCAGGGCACAGATACGCAGTATTTT.

The chain joins TRBV3-1 (or the pseudogene TRBV3-2) to TRBJ2-7; D gene uncertain. Germline assignment: CDR1 LGHDT and CDR2 YNNKEL (reference sequence). V was trimmed by 5 bases and J by 3 bases, leaving 8 bases between them. This CDR3 is built from 12 residues. CDR3 sequence (DNA): TGTGCCAGCAGCTTACGAGGCTACGAGCAGTACTTC. It yields the protein CASSLRGYEQYF.